This T cell receptor (beta chain) was recorded in a study of cytomegalovirus exposure and HLA in healthy donors (dated 2017 in TCRdb). In terms of the full investigation: According to a later analysis, one platform produced both the approximately 110 validation repertoires and the 620 or so repertoires of the first cohort. A separate validation cohort of 100 to 150 different subjects was used in addition to the 666-subject first cohort. The study combined high-throughput TCR immunosequencing, statistical association of individual TCRs with disease status, and machine learning to predict cytomegalovirus infection status. The study aimed to test whether cataloging public T cell receptors could reveal signatures of past pathogen exposure.

Including the terminal cysteine and phenylalanine, the CDR3 comprises 17 residues. Just CDR3 DNA is preserved here, 51 bases in frame from base 1. The donors were included in the validation cohort of 90 to 150 subjects, a group kept apart from the roughly 700-subject first cohort. A note on this clone: No cognate antigen has been identified for it. Per-base quality was not reported, and no clone a single base away is much larger than it.

The receptor library was made with the immunoSEQ multiplex PCR assay. The authors processed their data as follows. A statistical classification framework was built for diagnosing cytomegalovirus status from the catalog of TCR beta chain sequences. TCRdb retrieved this table from immuneACCESS and kept in-frame rearrangements only. Not all clones are present; in checked studies, unresolved V genes account for under half, and no reason is known for the remainder. Clonal size and the V and J genes are those of that table, whereas D and trimming came from the DNA. This sample has about 100,000 clones in its table, and over 85% of those were observed once. Roughly 0.89% of the sample is taken by the ten largest. Study-level results and caveats: A few of the identified cytomegalovirus-associated TCR beta chains were confirmed in vitro to be specific for cytomegalovirus antigens. A later analysis found that TCRs clustered in the first cohort also tended to co-occur in the 120 validation repertoires, with 94% of cluster scores above 0. The authors suggested that the approach could potentially be extended to other disease states and immunological phenotypes. The validation cohort had no HLA typing available for a later analysis, so co-occurrence within that cohort was assessed over all 120 or so repertoires. A total of roughly 160 TCR beta chains were listed by the study as associated with cytomegalovirus. The classifier was reported to diagnose cytomegalovirus status with high specificity and sensitivity in both the original cohort and the validation cohort. While some public TCRs were present in many individuals, most TCR sequences turned up only very rarely across donors.

The sequence was obtained from a woman between 18 and 29 years old in good health and CMV-seronegative. The chain is assembled from TRBV21-1 and TRBJ2-1; the table gives TRBD2 as D, unverified against the DNA. TRBV21-1 is described as a pseudogene. Sequenced sample: PBMCs. The CDR3 region reads CASSCSLGRDPYNEQFF. The nucleotide sequence reads as follows: TGTGCCAGCAGCTGTTCCTTAGGGCGGGATCCCTACAATGAGCAGTTCTTC.